Following are 20 T cell receptor beta chains from one sample sequenced in a study of blood T cell repertoires in COVID-19. TCRdb's copy holds only in-frame clones and misses some; the assay was immunoSEQ multiplex PCR. Among about 310,000 clones listed, around 90% were seen once. The sequencing sample was made of peripheral blood. Every receptor here comes from a man between 18 and 35 years old with active or convalescent COVID-19.

The chain couples TRBV24-1 to TRBJ2-3; TRBD2 aligns across 12 bases. The CDR3 length is 16 residues. V lost 3 bases and J lost 4; bases outside the gene matches: 4. The V gene's germline CDR1 is KGHDR and CDR2 SFDVKD. The CDR3: CATSDTPSGRADTQYF. The CDR3 DNA follows: TGTGCCACCAGTGATACTCCTAGCGGGAGGGCAGATACGCAGTATTTT.

J is TRBJ2-1 and V is TRBV27; tentative D call: TRBD1 (6 bases). The V end lost 7 bases, the J end lost 1 base, and 20 bases lay between the germline ends. Germline lookup yields CDR1 MNHEY and CDR2 SMNVEV (reference sequence). The CDR3 has 17 residues. The CDR3 region is CASNADRLPNSYNEQFF. In nucleotides, the CDR3 is TGTGCCAGCAATGCGGACAGACTACCTAATTCCTACAATGAGCAGTTCTTC.

V and J are TRBV7-9 and TRBJ2-7; D uncertain. Between the trimmed V and J ends, which lost 2 bases and 5 bases, there was a span of 13 bases. CDR1 and CDR2 (germline): SEHNR, FQNEAQ (reference sequence). The CDR3 extends over 14 amino acids. CDR3 nucleotides: TGTGCCAGCAGCTTACAATCTCTAGTTCACGAGCAGTACTTC. Protein: CASSLQSLVHEQYF. Full variable domain (rest looked up from reference TRBV7-9 and TRBJ2-7): DTGVSQNPRHKITKRGQNVTFRCDPISEHNRLYWYRQTLGQGPEFLTYFQNEAQLEKSRLLSDRFSAERPKGSFSTLEIQRTEQGDSAMYLCASSLQSLVHEQYFGPGTRLTVT.

The V call is TRBV2, the J call TRBJ2-4; 9 nucleotides agree with TRBD2. V lost 3 bases, J lost 1 base, and 4 bases stayed unmatched. CDR3 size: 16 residues. Germline V gene sequence: CDR1 SNHLY, CDR2 FYNNEI. The CDR3 nucleotides read TGTGCCAGCAGTGACGGGCGGGGGGGCGCCAAAAACATTCAGTACTTC. Translation: CASSDGRGGAKNIQYF.

The chain is built from TRBV2 and TRBJ2-2; 16 bases fit TRBD2. The junction had 9 bases not matched to a gene; V was cut back by 7 bases and J by 4 bases. The CDR3 contains 18 residues. Germline V lookup: CDR1 SNHLY, CDR2 FYNNEI. The DNA of the CDR3 is TGTGCCAGCACATCGGGACTAGCGGGGGGGCCTGTCACCGGGGAGCTGTTTTTT. Its translation: CASTSGLAGGPVTGELFF. The full variable domain, with the rest looked up from reference TRBV2 and TRBJ2-2, is EPEVTQTPSHQVTQMGQEVILRCVPISNHLYFYWYRQILGQKVEFLVSFYNNEISEKSEIFDDQFSVERPDGSNFTLKIRSTKLEDSAMYFCASTSGLAGGPVTGELFFGEGSRLTVL.

The gene calls are TRBV9 and TRBJ2-3; 7 nucleotides match TRBD1. V was clipped by 0 bases and J by 4 bases; unmatched bases: 2. Germline lookup yields CDR1 SGDLS and CDR2 YYNGEE. CDR3 size: 14 residues. The CDR3: CASSVGQGADTQYF. The DNA for the CDR3 is TGTGCCAGCAGCGTAGGGCAGGGGGCAGATACGCAGTATTTT.

V is TRBV5-5 and J is TRBJ1-1; D remains ambiguous. The CDR3 contains 13 residues. CDR1 is SGHKS, CDR2 YYEKEE, per germline (reference sequence). The germline V and J ends were trimmed by 0 bases and 1 base, with 4 bases remaining between them. The CDR3 is CASSLGPNTEAFF. CDR3 sequence (DNA): TGTGCCAGCAGCTTGGGGCCGAACACTGAAGCTTTCTTT.

This chain uses TRBV4-2 with TRBJ1-2, with 12 bases that match TRBD1. V gave up 2 bases and J gave up 10 bases; unmatched junction bases: 11. The CDR3 is 16 residues long. The germline gives CDR1 LGHNA, CDR2 YNFKEQ. The CDR3 nucleotides are TGTGCCAGCAGCCAAATTATCGACGGGACAGGGGGCCCCTACACCTTC. It translates to CASSQIIDGTGGPYTF.

This clone is a singleton in its sample. The chain links TRBV5-1 to TRBJ2-1; TRBD2 matches 9 bases. Unmatched junction bases numbered 4, after V lost 0 bases and J lost 9 bases. CDR3 length: 14 residues. The V gene's germline CDR1 is SGHRS and CDR2 YFSETQ. DNA for the CDR3: TGCGCCAGCAGCTTGGGCGGGAGGGCTGGTGAGCAGTTCTTC. Amino acids: CASSLGGRAGEQFF.

The chain carries TRBV27 and TRBJ1-1; tentative D call: TRBD1 (5 bases). Looked up from germline, CDR1 is MNHEY and CDR2 is SMNVEV (reference sequence). V was clipped by 3 bases and J by 2 bases, with 10 bases between them. The CDR3 covers 14 residues. The CDR3 sequence is CASSFYGQNTEAFF. The CDR3 region has the DNA TGTGCCAGCAGTTTCTATGGACAAAACACTGAAGCTTTCTTT.

This chain links TRBV5-1 with TRBJ1-1; possible D gene TRBD1, 5 bases. This CDR3 is built from 12 residues. V lost 2 bases, J lost 6 bases, and 8 bases lay in between. Germline V CDR1 and CDR2: SGHRS, YFSETQ. The DNA for the CDR3 is TGCGCCAGCAGCTTCGGGGGGGCTGAAGCTTTCTTT. Amino acids: CASSFGGAEAFF. The complete variable domain, with remaining parts taken from reference TRBV5-1 and TRBJ1-1, reads KAGVTQTPRYLIKTRGQQVTLSCSPISGHRSVSWYQQTPGQGLQFLFEYFSETQRNKGNFPGRFSGRQFSNSRSEMNVSTLELGDSALYLCASSFGGAEAFFGQGTRLTVV.

This chain joins TRBV12-3 or TRBV12-4 and TRBJ1-2, with D possibly TRBD1 on 5 matching bases. This CDR3 spans 13 amino acids. Trimming removed 5 bases at V and 8 bases at J, with 15 bases between. CDR3 region: CASSLRPGFGYTF. In nucleotides, the CDR3 is TGTGCCAGCAGTCTACGGCCAGGGTTCGGCTACACCTTC.

The V gene is TRBV5-4, the J gene TRBJ2-7, with 10 nucleotides matching TRBD2. The V segment lost 4 bases and the J segment 1 base; nucleotides outside the gene matches: 5. Germline CDR1 reads SGHNT; CDR2 reads YYREEE (reference sequence). The CDR3 spans 15 residues. CDR3 loop: CASSPRTSGSYEQYF. CDR3 DNA: TGTGCCAGCAGCCCCCGGACTAGCGGATCCTACGAGCAGTACTTC.

This chain joins TRBV7-2 and TRBJ2-1; 7 bases line up with TRBD1. Unmatched junction bases numbered 6, after V lost 5 bases and J lost 2 bases. Germline V gene sequence: CDR1 SGHTA, CDR2 FQGNSA. The CDR3 has 15 amino acids. The CDR3 loop is CASSNSQGTYNEQFF. DNA for the CDR3: TGTGCCAGCAGCAACTCACAGGGGACCTACAATGAGCAGTTCTTC.

The chain carries TRBV5-5 and TRBJ2-7; D may be TRBD2 (6 bases). CDR3 length: 15 amino acids. Germline V gene data show CDR1 as SGHKS and CDR2 as YYEKEE (reference sequence). Between the trimmed V and J ends, which lost 4 bases and 0 bases, there was a span of 14 bases. Here the CDR3 reads CASSLTGTPSYEQYF. The DNA for the CDR3 is TGTGCCAGCAGCCTAACCGGGACTCCCTCCTACGAGCAGTACTTC.

The V gene is TRBV19, the J gene TRBJ2-5; 7 bases align to TRBD2. CDR3 length: 17 amino acids. J gave up 4 bases and V 1 base, and 12 bases lay outside the gene matches. Germline V gene data show CDR1 as LNHDA and CDR2 as SQIVND (reference sequence). The CDR3 loop is CASSIVLETSLPETQYF. The CDR3 DNA reads as TGTGCCAGTAGTATAGTCCTCGAGACTAGCCTCCCAGAGACCCAGTACTTC.

This clone has a single count. The chain carries TRBV5-6 and TRBJ2-5; 11 bases are shared with TRBD1. CDR1 is SGHDT, CDR2 YYEEEE, per germline. With V trimmed by 4 bases and J by 1 base, 12 bases remained unmatched. The CDR3 contains 18 residues. The DNA of the CDR3 is TGTGCCAGCAGCGGGGACAGGGGGGCGATTTGGGGCCAAGAGACCCAGTACTTC. Translation: CASSGDRGAIWGQETQYF. Supplemented by reference TRBV5-6 and TRBJ2-5, the full variable domain reads DAGVTQSPTHLIKTRGQQVTLRCSPKSGHDTVSWYQQALGQGPQFIFQYYEEEERQRGNFPDRFSGHQFPNYSSELNVNALLLGDSALYLCASSGDRGAIWGQETQYFGPGTRLLVL.

This chain links TRBV5-4 with TRBJ1-1; D is uncertain. Germline V lookup: CDR1 SGHNT, CDR2 YYREEE (reference sequence). V was clipped by 5 bases and J by 2 bases, with 10 bases between them. The CDR3 extends over 13 amino acids. Here the CDR3 reads CASSLEVNTEAFF. DNA for the CDR3: TGTGCCAGCAGTTTAGAGGTTAACACTGAAGCTTTCTTT.

This rearrangement joins TRBV7-2 to TRBJ2-7; 7 bases are shared with TRBD1. V dropped 2 bases and J dropped 7; count of bases not matched to a gene: 8. CDR1 and CDR2 (germline): SGHTA, FQGNSA. The CDR3 is 14 residues long. CDR3 in DNA: TGTGCCAGCAGCTTAACCCCAGGGGGTCTGGAGCAGTACTTC. Translation: CASSLTPGGLEQYF.

The rearrangement uses TRBV7-2 and TRBJ1-6; 8 bases are a match to TRBD1. The CDR3 covers 18 residues. Germline V gene sequence: CDR1 SGHTA, CDR2 FQGNSA. V lost 6 bases to trimming and J lost 6 bases; unmatched junction nucleotides: 16. The CDR3 DNA follows: TGTGCCAGCAGGACGACAGGGGTGGGCACTATCAGTAATTCACCCCTCCACTTT. Its translation: CASRTTGVGTISNSPLHF.